Reported below is one T cell receptor (beta chain). The data originate from a study of blood T cell repertoires in COVID-19. Measured with immunoSEQ multiplex PCR; TCRdb has only the in-frame clones, and not every one. Counted here are 350,000 to 450,000 clones, around 84% occurring once; the ten biggest clones make up about 3.6%. Material: peripheral blood. The receptor comes from a woman in her late teens or twenties with acute or convalescent COVID-19.

DNA for the CDR3: TGTGCCAGCACGTCCCTGGAGACCCAGTACTTC. The encoded protein is CASTSLETQYF. The genes are TRBV6-5 and TRBJ2-5; D is unresolved. The CDR3 length is 11 residues. From germline, CDR1 is MNHEY and CDR2 SVGAGI. V lost 7 bases, J lost 5 bases, and 8 bases lay in between.